This passage covers 7 T cell receptor beta chains from one sample sequenced in a study of blood T cell repertoires in COVID-19. Method: immunoSEQ multiplex PCR; TCRdb's copy keeps in-frame clones and lacks some. The table has 400,000 to 500,000 clones, approximately 91% seen once. The sequenced sample consisted of PBMCs or T cells enriched from blood (not recorded which). The receptor source for this set is a woman under 30 who had been exposed to COVID-19.

On this clone itself: The sample carries other DNA sequences with the same CDR3. This chain connects TRBV7-2 to TRBJ1-3; no clear D gene. Per the germline V gene, CDR1 is SGHTA and CDR2 is FQGNSA. This CDR3 has 13 amino acids. V lost 5 bases, J lost 3 bases, and 8 bases lay in between. For the CDR3, the DNA is TGTGCCAGCAGCCCGCGCGGTGGAAACACCATATATTTT. It codes for CASSPRGGNTIYF. Full variable domain (rest looked up from reference TRBV7-2 and TRBJ1-3): GAGVSQSPSNKVTEKGKDVELRCDPISGHTALYWYRQSLGQGLEFLIYFQGNSAPDKSGLPSDRFSAERTGGSVSTLTIQRTQQEDSAVYLCASSPRGGNTIYFGEGSWLTVV.

The chain employs TRBV19 and TRBJ1-5; 8 positions agree with TRBD1. CDR1 LNHDA and CDR2 SQIVND come from the germline V gene (reference sequence). After removal of 5 bases from V and 6 bases from J, the junction contained 9 bases not matched to a gene. The CDR3 contains 15 residues. CDR3: CASSDDRGLIQPQHF. CDR3 nucleotide sequence: TGTGCCAGTAGTGACGACAGGGGATTGATTCAGCCCCAGCATTTT.

This clone was seen more than once but under ten times. The rearrangement uses TRBV28 and TRBJ1-6; 7 nucleotides align to TRBD1. The trim removed 7 bases at V and 7 bases at J, leaving 7 bases unmatched. The germline CDR1 and CDR2 sequences are MDHEN and SYDVKM. The CDR3 spans 14 residues. The CDR3 sequence: CASIKGARNSPLHF. Written as DNA, the CDR3 is TGTGCCAGCATCAAGGGGGCTAGGAATTCACCCCTCCACTTT.

V and J are TRBV4-3 and TRBJ2-1, with D perhaps TRBD2 (6 bases). The V end was cut by 0 bases, the J end by 7 bases, with 10 bases between. The CDR3 spans 14 residues. Looked up from germline, CDR1 is LGHNA and CDR2 is YSLEER. CDR3 amino acids: CASSQDRGSNEQFF. CDR3 nucleotide sequence: TGCGCCAGCAGCCAAGATCGGGGGTCTAATGAGCAGTTCTTC.

This rearrangement joins TRBV3-1 (or the pseudogene TRBV3-2) to TRBJ2-3, with TRBD2 matching 13 bases. CDR1 and CDR2 (germline): LGHDT, YNNKEL (reference sequence). CDR3 length: 18 residues. V lost 1 base and J lost 5; bases outside the gene matches: 9. The chain's CDR3 is CASSQVTSGGSVVDTQYF. The CDR3 bases are TGTGCCAGCAGCCAAGTGACTAGCGGGGGGAGTGTAGTAGATACGCAGTATTTT.

The sample holds one count of this clone. The rearrangement joins TRBV28 to TRBJ2-5, with D unresolved. The CDR3 runs 15 residues. The V gene lost 4 bases and the J gene lost 3 bases, with 15 bases spanning the gap. Germline-derived CDR1 and CDR2 are MDHEN and SYDVKM. As DNA, the CDR3 is TGTGCCAGCAGTTGGCTTGAAGCGACTGAAGAGACCCAGTACTTC. This encodes CASSWLEATEETQYF.

The chain is built from TRBV5-5 and TRBJ1-1; 9 bases align to TRBD1. The CDR3 runs 16 residues. J was trimmed by 7 bases and V by 3 bases; bases with no gene match: 13. The V gene's germline CDR1 is SGHKS and CDR2 YYEKEE (reference sequence). The CDR3 sequence is CASSSFPGQGRFEAFF. Written as DNA, the CDR3 is TGTGCCAGCAGCTCCTTCCCGGGACAGGGCCGTTTTGAAGCTTTCTTT. Full variable domain (remainder filled in from reference TRBV5-5 and TRBJ1-1): DAGVTQSPTHLIKTRGQQVTLRCSPISGHKSVSWYQQVLGQGPQFIFQYYEKEERGRGNFPDRFSARQFPNYSSELNVNALLLGDSALYLCASSSFPGQGRFEAFFGQGTRLTVV.